The clone carrying this TCR beta chain has more than one count but fewer than ten. The junction departs from germline at one end; a sequencing error may be responsible. Combining a sample-barcoded 5' primer with a J-beta primer mix, a second PCR ran for about 6 to 12 cycles. TCRdb re-analysed the 5' RACE reads in MiXCR, keeping a single row per CDR3 protein. The profile shows about 1.4 million distinct CDR3 sequences, approximately 59% of them singletons. The CDR3 is 16 residues long. Germline V gene lookup returns CDR1 MGHRA and CDR2 YSYEKL. This entry comes from a study of blood T cells in healthy people across ages.

This receptor was obtained from a man between 18 and 29 years old in good health. The sample taken for sequencing was blood. This chain joins TRBV4-1 and TRBJ2-1, with D perhaps matching TRBD2 (5 bases). CDR3 sequence: CASSRPSAELYKEQFF. As DNA, the CDR3 is TGCGCCAGCAGCCGACCCTCAGCGGAGCTCTACAAGGAGCAGTTCTTC.